The next 30 T cell receptor beta chains were all read from a single sample in a study of monozygotic twins with inflammatory bowel disease. From the 5' RACE reads, TCRdb lists one entry per CDR3 protein and no DNA. This table holds fewer than 150,000 distinct CDR3 sequences. Source material: blood. Receptor source: a human donor with ulcerative colitis or Crohn's disease, or a healthy co-twin of an affected twin (not recorded which).

The chain has TRBV7-6 and TRBJ1-2. CDR1 is SGHVS, CDR2 FNYEAQ, per germline. This CDR3 contains 14 residues. The CDR3 loop reads CASSLAGSQVEPTF.

The genes are TRBV7-6 and TRBJ2-2; TCRdb gives TRBD1 as the D gene, but with no DNA this cannot be confirmed. The CDR3 has 14 residues. CDR1 and CDR2 from the germline V gene are SGHVS and FNYEAQ. This chain's CDR3 is CASSPGTGAGELFF.

The chain recombines TRBV12-3 or TRBV12-4 with TRBJ2-4; with no DNA, the TCRdb D assignment of TRBD2 cannot be verified. CDR3 length equals 14 residues. The CDR3 spells CASTLGPFKNIQYF.

V is TRBV20-1 and J is TRBJ1-5; TCRdb outputs TRBD1, but without DNA this stays unchecked. The CDR3 covers 14 residues. Germline V CDR1 and CDR2: DFQATT, SNEGSKA (reference sequence). CDR3 residues: CSARVQGAGKPQHF.

The gene calls are TRBV15 and TRBJ2-1; as DNA is missing, the TRBD2 call by TCRdb cannot be tested. CDR3 length: 16 amino acids. From germline, CDR1 is LNHNV and CDR2 YYDKDF (reference sequence). The CDR3 reads CATSSLLASGVGEQFF.

The chain recombines TRBV20-1 with TRBJ2-3; TCRdb names TRBD1, which stays unverified in the absence of DNA. The CDR3 is 12 amino acids. CDR1 DFQATT and CDR2 SNEGSKA come from the germline V gene (reference sequence). This chain's CDR3 is CSAWTGPDTQYF.

This chain's CDR3 is CASSRDSPPYNEQFF. V and J are TRBV14 and TRBJ2-1; TCRdb gives TRBD2 as the D gene, but with no DNA this cannot be confirmed. The CDR3 is 15 amino acids. Germline V gene sequence: CDR1 SGHDN, CDR2 FVKESK.

The gene calls are TRBV4-1 and TRBJ2-3. This CDR3 comprises 14 residues. Germline values: CDR1 MGHRA, CDR2 YSYEKL. CDR3 protein: CASSQEELTHTQYF.

The chain recombines TRBV20-1 with TRBJ2-2; TCRdb lists TRBD1, though no DNA is available to test this call. Germline CDR1 reads DFQATT; CDR2 reads SNEGSKA (reference sequence). The CDR3 covers 14 residues. This CDR3 reads CSAPGQGWSGELFF.

The chain uses TRBV4-2 and TRBJ2-1; TCRdb returns TRBD2, unconfirmable since there is no DNA. The CDR3 spans 16 residues. Germline assignment: CDR1 LGHNA and CDR2 YNFKEQ. CDR3 sequence: CASSQGWASGGVVQFF.

The J gene is TRBJ2-1, the V gene TRBV2; absent DNA, TCRdb's TRBD2 call cannot be checked. This CDR3 spans 14 amino acids. Per the germline V gene, CDR1 is SNHLY and CDR2 is FYNNEI. The CDR3 protein is CASKGTSAALEQFF.

This chain connects TRBV12-3 or TRBV12-4 to TRBJ1-2; without DNA, the TCRdb call of TRBD1 cannot be checked. The CDR3 has 15 amino acids. CDR3: CASSLKAGINYGYTF.

The chain is built from TRBV7-3 and TRBJ2-3; lacking DNA, the TRBD2 call made by TCRdb goes unchecked. Germline assignment: CDR1 SGHTA and CDR2 FQGTGA. The length of the CDR3 is 14 residues. The CDR3: CASSLTSPRDTQYF.

J is TRBJ2-2 and V is TRBV9; the TCRdb D gene call, TRBD1, has no DNA to confirm it. Germline V CDR1 and CDR2: SGDLS, YYNGEE. The CDR3 contains 15 residues. CDR3: CASSFGTGNTGELFF.

V and J are TRBV20-1 and TRBJ1-6. The CDR3 covers 15 residues. The germline V gene has CDR1 DFQATT and CDR2 SNEGSKA (reference sequence). The CDR3 sequence: CSVGRDKSYNSPLHF.

The gene calls are TRBV12-3 or TRBV12-4 and TRBJ2-7; TCRdb returns TRBD1, unconfirmable since there is no DNA. This CDR3 is built from 14 residues. The CDR3 region is CASSRGDRAYEQYF.

This chain connects TRBV4-3 to TRBJ1-2; the D call of TRBD1 rests on TCRdb alone, since no DNA is present to check it. The CDR3 is 16 amino acids. In germline, CDR1 is LGHNA, CDR2 YSLEER. The CDR3 is CASSQDPWGQGVGYTF.

The V and J genes are TRBV6-1 and TRBJ2-7; TCRdb picks TRBD2, but there is no DNA to check that call. This CDR3 is 14 amino acids long. CDR1 MNHNS and CDR2 SASEGT come from the germline V gene. CDR3 in amino acids: CASSNGEGTYEQYF.

The genes are TRBV4-2 and TRBJ1-1; TCRdb names TRBD1, which stays unverified in the absence of DNA. Per germline, CDR1 LGHNA and CDR2 YNFKEQ. The length of the CDR3 is 13 residues. The CDR3 loop is CASGNREDTEAFF.

The chain couples TRBV5-6 to TRBJ1-5; TCRdb's D call, TRBD1, is unchecked because there is no DNA. The CDR3 sequence is 19 residues long. Germline lookup yields CDR1 SGHDT and CDR2 YYEEEE. CDR3 region: CASSLEGARGFPSNQPQHF.

This CDR3 reads CSARGSALAGAASTDTQYF. The chain combines TRBV20-1 with TRBJ2-3; TCRdb's D call, TRBD2, is unchecked because there is no DNA. The CDR3 runs 19 residues. Germline CDR1 and CDR2: DFQATT and SNEGSKA (reference sequence).

The chain links TRBV20-1 to TRBJ1-2. The CDR3 covers 15 residues. CDR1 is DFQATT and CDR2 is SNEGSKA in the germline V gene (reference sequence). CDR3 region: CSARGYGHSGYGYTF.

V usage is TRBV7-2 and J usage is TRBJ2-5; TCRdb proposes TRBD2, but this gene call is untestable without DNA. The CDR3 runs to 16 residues. Germline CDR1 SGHTA, CDR2 FQGNSA. The CDR3 protein is CASSPPGLAGKETQYF.

This CDR3 is CASSDPSGGLTDTQYF. This chain links TRBV19 with TRBJ2-3; the TCRdb D gene call, TRBD2, has no DNA to confirm it. Germline CDR1 is LNHDA and CDR2 is SQIVND (reference sequence). The CDR3 length is 16 residues.

The V and J genes are TRBV24-1 and TRBJ2-3; TCRdb proposes TRBD1, but this gene call is untestable without DNA. This CDR3 contains 15 residues. The germline CDR1 and CDR2 sequences are KGHDR and SFDVKD. CDR3: CATSSGTGGVDTQYF.

The chain couples TRBV5-1 to TRBJ2-3; without DNA, the TCRdb call of TRBD1 cannot be checked. The CDR3 runs to 16 residues. Per germline, CDR1 SGHRS and CDR2 YFSETQ. CDR3 region: CASSLGGTGVADTQYF.

The CDR3 spells CASSTRDRGQVNTEAFF. This chain joins TRBV5-5 and TRBJ1-1; TCRdb selects TRBD1, and the lack of DNA leaves this call unchecked. Germline CDR1 reads SGHKS; CDR2 reads YYEKEE (reference sequence). The CDR3 runs to 17 residues.

V gene TRBV5-4 combines with J gene TRBJ2-3; TCRdb outputs TRBD2, but without DNA this stays unchecked. The length of the CDR3 is 16 residues. Germline V gene sequence: CDR1 SGHNT, CDR2 YYREEE (reference sequence). CDR3 in amino acids: CASSLELADITDTQYF.

The V gene is TRBV7-2, the J gene TRBJ1-2; TCRdb proposes TRBD1, but this gene call is untestable without DNA. This CDR3 has 13 amino acids. Germline CDR1 and CDR2: SGHTA and FQGNSA. The CDR3 loop reads CASSSIPPRGYTF. Based on the CDR3 plus reference TRBV7-2 and TRBJ1-2, the full variable domain is GAGVSQSPSNKVTEKGKDVELRCDPISGHTALYWYRQSLGQGLEFLIYFQGNSAPDKSGLPSDRFSAERTGGSVSTLTIQRTQQEDSAVYLCASSSIPPRGYTFGSGTRLTVV.

This sequence joins TRBV7-8 and TRBJ2-5; there is no DNA to check the TCRdb D call of TRBD1. Germline CDR1 reads SGHVS; CDR2 reads FQNEAQ. The CDR3 contains 15 residues. CDR3 sequence: CASSLGQGIWETQYF.